This T cell receptor beta chain originates from a study of cytomegalovirus exposure and HLA in healthy donors. Study overall: Earlier, 110 million or so unique TCR beta sequences were recovered from about 170 million T cells by an analysis. Broader study findings: Sequencing likely caused a cluster of highly shared sequence variants. Later analysis revealed greater clonal expansion in HLA-associated TCR beta chains than in equally common others. Across all donors, roughly uniform sequencing depth was an assumption of the presence/absence analyses.

In the PCR, 60 Vbeta and 13 Jbeta primers were used. TCRdb keeps only in-frame clones here, not all; method: immunoSEQ multiplex PCR. In all, the sample yields fewer than 95,000 clones. V lost 2 bases and J 4 bases, leaving 18 bases between the germline ends. CDR1 and CDR2 from the germline V gene are MNHEY and SMNVEV (reference sequence). The CDR3 consists of 17 residues. Of note for this clone: Its antigen is as yet unknown.

This receptor was taken from a woman aged 40 to 50 in good health and CMV-seropositive. The sequencing sample was made of PBMCs. V usage is TRBV27 and J usage is TRBJ2-1; D unresolved. The CDR3 DNA sequence: TGTGCCAGCAGTTTAAGGCGGTCCCGATCCATATACAATGAGCAGTTCTTC. It yields the protein CASSLRRSRSIYNEQFF.